Below are 4 T cell receptor beta chains sequenced from a single sample in a study of T cell responses to AZD1222 COVID-19 vaccine. Data came from immunoSEQ multiplex PCR; TCRdb stores just in-frame clones and leaves some out. The sample has about 85,000 clones, roughly 85% seen once; the top ten hold 6% to 9%. Sequenced here: peripheral blood, sampled on day 0 of AZD1222 vaccination. These receptors were collected from an adult in good health.

This rearrangement joins TRBV13 to TRBJ2-5, with 11 bases matching TRBD1. The CDR3 length is 16 residues. Germline CDR1 PRHDT, CDR2 FYEKMQ (reference sequence). Trimming at V came to 0 bases and at J to 5 bases, leaving 5 bases not matched to a gene. CDR3 sequence reads: CASSLGGQGAGETQYF. The CDR3 region has the DNA TGTGCCAGCAGCTTAGGCGGACAGGGGGCTGGGGAGACCCAGTACTTC.

The chain recombines TRBV28 with TRBJ2-3; TRBD2 agrees at 9 bases. This CDR3 has 17 amino acids. Germline-derived CDR1 and CDR2 are MDHEN and SYDVKM. Trimming took 4 bases from V and 6 from J; bases not matched to a gene: 14. The CDR3: CASSWIFSGSGGDTQYF. The CDR3 DNA follows: TGTGCCAGCAGTTGGATCTTTAGCGGGAGTGGAGGGGATACGCAGTATTTT.

This sequence joins TRBV6-5 and TRBJ2-1; 12 bases map to TRBD2. Trimming cost V 0 bases and J 12 bases; bases outside gene matches: 3. The germline V gene encodes CDR1 MNHEY and CDR2 SVGAGI. The CDR3 has 14 residues. CDR3 loop: CASSYSPSGRGQFF. The DNA for the CDR3 is TGTGCCAGCAGTTACTCGCCTAGCGGGAGGGGGCAGTTCTTC.

This clone was found a few times. The chain joins TRBV30 to TRBJ2-3; D call uncertain. Trimming pared 8 bases from V and 3 bases from J, leaving 24 bases between. The CDR3 length is 16 residues. Per the germline V gene, CDR1 is GTSNPN and CDR2 is SVGIG (reference sequence). For the CDR3, the DNA is TGTGCCCAAACCAAACGGATGGGTGATGGAACAGATACGCAGTATTTT. The encoded protein is CAQTKRMGDGTDTQYF.